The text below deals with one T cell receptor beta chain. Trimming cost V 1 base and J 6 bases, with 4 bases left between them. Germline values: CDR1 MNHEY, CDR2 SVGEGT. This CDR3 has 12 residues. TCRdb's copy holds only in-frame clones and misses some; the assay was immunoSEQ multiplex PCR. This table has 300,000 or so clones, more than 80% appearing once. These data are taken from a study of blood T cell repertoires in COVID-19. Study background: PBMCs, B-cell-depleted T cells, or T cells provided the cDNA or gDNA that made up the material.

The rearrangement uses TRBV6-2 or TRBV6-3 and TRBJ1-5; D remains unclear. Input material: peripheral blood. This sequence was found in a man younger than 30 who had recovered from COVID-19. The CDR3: CASSYFSQPQHF. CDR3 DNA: TGTGCCAGCAGTTACTTTAGTCAGCCCCAGCATTTT.